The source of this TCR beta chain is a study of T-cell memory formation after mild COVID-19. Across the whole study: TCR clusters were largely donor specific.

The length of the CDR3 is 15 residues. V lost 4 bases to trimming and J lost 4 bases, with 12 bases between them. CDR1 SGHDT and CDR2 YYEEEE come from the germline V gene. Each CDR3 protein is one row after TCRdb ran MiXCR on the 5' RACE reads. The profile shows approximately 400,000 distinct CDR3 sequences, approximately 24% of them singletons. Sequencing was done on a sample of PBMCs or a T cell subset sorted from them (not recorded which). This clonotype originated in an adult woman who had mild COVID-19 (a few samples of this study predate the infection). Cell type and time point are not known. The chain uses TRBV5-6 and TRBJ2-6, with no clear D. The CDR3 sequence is CASSPRAAGANVLTF. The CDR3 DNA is TGTGCCAGCAGCCCTCGCGCAGCGGGGGCCAACGTCCTGACTTTC.